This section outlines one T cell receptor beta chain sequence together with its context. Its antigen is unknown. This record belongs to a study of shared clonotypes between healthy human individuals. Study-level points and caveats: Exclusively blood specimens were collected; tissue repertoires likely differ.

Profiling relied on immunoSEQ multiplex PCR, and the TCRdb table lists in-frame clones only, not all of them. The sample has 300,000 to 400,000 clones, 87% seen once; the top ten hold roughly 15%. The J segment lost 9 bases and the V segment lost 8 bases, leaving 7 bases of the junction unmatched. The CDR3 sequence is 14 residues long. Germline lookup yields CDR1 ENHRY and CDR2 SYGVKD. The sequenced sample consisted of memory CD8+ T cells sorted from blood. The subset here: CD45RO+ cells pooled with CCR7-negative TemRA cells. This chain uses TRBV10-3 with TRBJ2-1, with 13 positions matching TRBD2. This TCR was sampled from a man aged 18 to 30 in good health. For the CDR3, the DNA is TGTGCCATCTCCGGGACTAGCGGGACAGGTGAGCAGTTCTTC. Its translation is CAISGTSGTGEQFF.